Below, 12 T cell receptor beta chains from the same sample are listed, as sequenced in a study of blood T cell repertoires in COVID-19 (dated by TCRdb to the early 2020s). The library was prepared using the immunoSEQ multiplex PCR assay. What TCRdb holds here is the immuneACCESS table cut down to in-frame rearrangements. Part of the clones is not present; checked against another copy, under half of the missing clones reflect an unresolved V gene, and the others are unexplained. This sample lists roughly 120,000 clones; around nine tenths were detected once. Jointly, the top ten make up roughly 4.8% of the sample. The sequenced sample consisted of peripheral blood. These receptors all come from a man between 60 and 70 years old with COVID-19, enrolled during active disease.

The chain combines TRBV28 with TRBJ2-3; perhaps TRBD2 as D (5 bases). From germline, CDR1 is MDHEN and CDR2 SYDVKM. Trimming pared 5 bases from V and 0 bases from J, leaving 15 bases between. The CDR3 has 16 residues. The chain's CDR3 is CASSPLGRSSTDTQYF. CDR3 bases: TGTGCCAGCAGTCCACTTGGGAGATCAAGCACAGATACGCAGTATTTT.

The CDR3 nucleotides are TGTGCCAGCAGCCAAGGACAGGGTAGCTATGGCTACACCTTC. Encoded protein: CASSQGQGSYGYTF. This chain uses TRBV3-1 (or the pseudogene TRBV3-2) with TRBJ1-2; 7 bases map to TRBD1. V dropped 1 base and J dropped 4; count of bases not matched to a gene: 3. This CDR3 is built from 14 residues. Germline CDR1 is LGHDT and CDR2 is YNNKEL (reference sequence).

Here the CDR3 DNA reads TGCGCCAGCAGTGAGTACGACAGGGCAGATACGCAGTATTTT. Translating gives CASSEYDRADTQYF. J is TRBJ2-3 and V is TRBV10-2, with 7 bases lining up with TRBD1. CDR1 is WSHSY and CDR2 is SAAADI in the germline V gene. There are 14 residues in the CDR3. J gave up 4 bases and V 1 base, and 2 bases lay outside the gene matches.

The rearrangement joins TRBV11-3 to TRBJ1-1; the D is unclear. Germline V CDR1 and CDR2: SGHNT, YENEEA. Trimming cost V 4 bases and J 0 bases, with 12 bases left between them. The CDR3 totals 15 residues. The CDR3 spells CASSYEEELNTEAFF. In DNA form, the CDR3 reads TGTGCCAGCAGCTACGAGGAGGAGTTGAACACTGAAGCTTTCTTT. The variable domain in full, completed from reference TRBV11-3 and TRBJ1-1, reads EAGVVQSPRYKIIEKKQPVAFWCNPISGHNTLYWYLQNLGQGPELLIRYENEEAVDDSQLPKDRFSAERLKGVDSTLKIQPAELGDSAVYLCASSYEEELNTEAFFGQGTRLTVV.

The genes are TRBV24-1 and TRBJ2-3; 7 bases line up with TRBD2. V dropped 4 bases and J dropped 5; count of bases not matched to a gene: 8. Germline CDR1 KGHDR, CDR2 SFDVKD. The CDR3 length is 15 residues. CDR3 bases: TGTGCCACCAGTGACCCCGCGGGAGTTGGAGATACGCAGTATTTT. Its protein is CATSDPAGVGDTQYF.

This clone was seen a single time. This chain joins TRBV5-1 and TRBJ1-2, with 7 bases fitting TRBD1. In germline, CDR1 is SGHRS, CDR2 YFSETQ. The ends lost 2 bases at V and 6 bases at J; junction bases unmatched: 1. The CDR3 runs to 12 residues. In DNA, the CDR3 is TGCGCCAGCAGCTTAGACAGGGATGGCTACACCTTC. Protein product: CASSLDRDGYTF. Variable domain in full (rest from reference TRBV5-1 and TRBJ1-2): KAGVTQTPRYLIKTRGQQVTLSCSPISGHRSVSWYQQTPGQGLQFLFEYFSETQRNKGNFPGRFSGRQFSNSRSEMNVSTLELGDSALYLCASSLDRDGYTFGSGTRLTVV.

A few counts support this clone. The rearrangement uses TRBV3-1 (or the pseudogene TRBV3-2) and TRBJ2-1; 9 nucleotides line up with TRBD2. Germline V gene lookup returns CDR1 LGHDT and CDR2 YNNKEL (reference sequence). The CDR3 runs 15 residues. Trimming took 1 base from V and 6 from J; bases not matched to a gene: 4. CDR3 loop: CASSQVAGAGNEQFF. The CDR3, as DNA: TGTGCCAGCAGCCAAGTAGCGGGAGCGGGCAATGAGCAGTTCTTC.

This chain joins TRBV18 and TRBJ2-5, with D possibly being TRBD2 (6 bases). CDR1 and CDR2 from the germline V gene are KGHSH and LQKENI. This CDR3 is 15 amino acids long. With 2 bases removed from V and 2 bases from J, the gap between germline ends came to 12 bases. CDR3 sequence reads: CASSPGGGGQETQYF. The CDR3 bases are TGTGCCAGCTCACCAGGGGGAGGAGGGCAAGAGACCCAGTACTTC. Full variable domain (remainder filled in from reference TRBV18 and TRBJ2-5): NAGVMQNPRHLVRRRGQEARLRCSPMKGHSHVYWYRQLPEEGLKFMVYLQKENIIDESGMPKERFSAEFPKEGPSILRIQQVVRGDSAAYFCASSPGGGGQETQYFGPGTRLLVL.

The chain has TRBV9 and TRBJ2-1; 11 bases fit TRBD2. This CDR3 contains 15 residues. Germline CDR1 is SGDLS and CDR2 is YYNGEE. J was trimmed by 8 bases and V by 4 bases; bases with no gene match: 8. Here the CDR3 reads CASSISGREADEQFF. CDR3 coding DNA: TGTGCCAGCAGCATTAGCGGGAGGGAGGCCGATGAGCAGTTCTTC.

The J gene is TRBJ2-1, the V gene TRBV30, with TRBD2 matching 10 bases. The CDR3 extends over 16 amino acids. CDR1 GTSNPN and CDR2 SVGIG come from the germline V gene (reference sequence). J lost 6 bases, V lost 1 base, and 9 bases had no gene match. The CDR3: CAWSADGTSARNEQFF. CDR3 sequence (DNA): TGTGCCTGGAGTGCGGATGGGACTAGCGCCCGCAATGAGCAGTTCTTC.

V and J are TRBV19 and TRBJ1-1; possible D gene TRBD1, 5 bases. CDR1 LNHDA and CDR2 SQIVND come from the germline V gene (reference sequence). With 6 bases removed from V and 4 bases from J, the gap between germline ends came to 15 bases. The CDR3 spans 14 residues. The CDR3, as DNA: TGTGCCAGTAGCTTCAGGGATTTGGGCACTGAAGCTTTCTTT. Translating gives CASSFRDLGTEAFF. Together with reference TRBV19 and TRBJ1-1, the CDR3 gives the full variable domain: DGGITQSPKYLFRKEGQNVTLSCEQNLNHDAMYWYRQDPGQGLRLIYYSQIVNDFQKGDIAEGYSVSREKKESFPLTVTSAQKNPTAFYLCASSFRDLGTEAFFGQGTRLTVV.

The V call is TRBV4-3, the J call TRBJ1-1, with 8 bases that match TRBD1. This CDR3 contains 17 residues. V was clipped by 0 bases and J by 0 bases; unmatched bases: 6. In germline, CDR1 is LGHNA, CDR2 YSLEER. The CDR3, as DNA: TGCGCCAGCAGCCAAGATCGGACAGGGTATATGAACACTGAAGCTTTCTTT. Encoded protein: CASSQDRTGYMNTEAFF.